The clone carrying this T cell receptor (beta chain) has just a few counts. Antigen specificity is unknown. The sample belongs to a study of T cell repertoires in cytomegalovirus infection. Looking at the study overall: CMV infection plus the matching HLA type was flagged by public TCR beta signatures. Study results and limitations: Cumulative public TCR beta family frequency identified CMV carriers with the relevant HLA. HLA-C-restricted CMV-specific TCR beta clonotypes prevailed in the ex vivo response.

CDR1 and CDR2 (germline): SGHTA, FQGNSA. The V end lost 3 bases, the J end lost 11 bases, and 19 bases lay between the germline ends. The CDR3 contains 14 residues. TCRdb re-called the reads through MiXCR, storing one row per CDR3 protein. Here the sample spans under 200,000 distinct CDR3 sequences, about 28% being singletons. This sequence joins TRBV7-2 and TRBJ1-2; possibly TRBD1 for D (6 bases). This receptor was taken from a human donor in good health (CMV status not recorded). Some clones in this sample may be carry-over from other donors' samples. Sequenced material: PBMCs. The CDR3 DNA sequence: TGTGCCAGCAGCTTCCCGGACAGACAACTTGGGTACACCTTC. This codes for CASSFPDRQLGYTF.